This TCR beta chain was captured in a study of vaccination and CD4 T cells after COVID-19. Study-wide background: Overlapping spike peptides from SARS-CoV-2, HCoV-NL63, HCoV-OC43 and HCoV-229E served to stimulate the cells. Study-level findings and limits: Among reactive clones from convalescent patients, a median roughly 85% appeared only post-vaccination.

CD4+ T cells that had been cultured provided DNA sequenced with the Oncomine TCR Beta short-read assay. Genomic DNA was isolated from CD4+ T cells that had been cultured. TCRdb processed the PCR reads anew with MiXCR; each CDR3 protein has one entry. The profile shows more than 10,000 distinct CDR3 sequences, 79% of them singletons. The CDR3 length is 12 residues. Trimming stripped 0 bases from V and 9 bases from J, with 7 bases between. Germline V CDR1 and CDR2: SGHNT, YENEEA. The sample's treatment: roughly nine-day PBMC culture with coronavirus spike peptide pools or control peptides (ViraFEST assay). Notes on this clonotype: Its target is not known.

The sample consisted of CD4+ T cells from blood, cultured in vitro. This clonotype was obtained from a human donor who had recovered from COVID-19. This rearrangement joins TRBV11-3 to TRBJ2-3; no clear D gene. In DNA form, the CDR3 reads TGTGCCAGCAGCTTAGAGGGAAGAACGCAGTATTTT. It specifies CASSLEGRTQYF.